This TCR beta chain was identified during a study of blood T cell repertoires in COVID-19 (TCRdb year 2020). The study in broad terms: The collaborator samples originated in the United States, Italy and Spain and spanned the acute and convalescent phases of COVID-19. The repertoires were made available in a free public database intended to serve as a resource for research on the immune response to SARS-CoV-2. The material from the prospective study consisted of cDNA or gDNA derived from T cells, B-cell-depleted T cells, or PBMCs. Samples came from the ongoing ImmuneRACE study (first 160 participants) plus 1,254 subjects from 6 global collaborators. The sample metadata nearly always contained a de-identified subject ID, COVID-19 status, age in years and sex. Where available, HLA class I and class II types were taken from metadata supplied by the sample provider and were not determined by assay-based typing. The dataset comprised deeply sampled blood TCRbeta repertoires from subjects exposed to, actively infected with, or recovered from COVID-19. The research as a whole found: The quantity of clinical and demographic metadata differed by source and by participant and was supplied without curation.

Enrolling through a virtual design, the prospective study's participants ranged in age from roughly 18 to 90 years and lived across approximately 25 United States geographic areas. In the prospective study, participants were assigned to cohorts based on the clinical history participants reported in a screening survey and a study questionnaire. Recovered participants in ImmuneRACE Cohort 3 were defined by two consecutive negative NP/OP PCR tests, clearance by a healthcare professional, or resolution of symptoms. In the prospective study, mobile phlebotomists collected whole blood, serum and a nasopharyngeal or oropharyngeal swab from each participant. Prospective study participants could optionally give additional blood draws and questionnaires over an approximately two-month period. Blood samples from the prospective study were shipped frozen or at room temperature prior to DNA extraction. From V the trimming removes 4 bases and from J it removes 5 bases, while the gene matches leave 6 bases of the junction unaccounted for. The germline V gene specifies SGHTA as CDR1 and FQGTGA as CDR2. From its cysteine to its phenylalanine, the CDR3 spans 15 amino acids. Only the CDR3 region is kept as DNA, spanning 45 bases read in frame from base 1.

Note on this clone: Its antigen is not yet known. Per-base qualities were not stored, and no clone one base away is much larger.

TCRbeta CDR3 regions were amplified from genomic DNA by means of the immunoSEQ Assay, a bias-controlled multiplex PCR. Concerning the study's data processing: Within the assay, amplification of reference gene primers was used to estimate how many nucleated cells each sample contained. To quantify the absolute abundance of each unique TCRbeta CDR3 rearrangement, sequence reads were collapsed and filtered. Productive Simpson clonality was computed per sample as the square root of Simpson's diversity index over productive rearrangements. This is the immuneACCESS table as TCRdb keeps it, with only in-frame sequences that have V and J called. A part of the clones is gone; compared with another copy, unresolved V genes explain less than half, and the rest is unexplained. That table furnishes V, J and clone size, whereas the DNA furnished D and trimming. The table for this sample lists more than 250,000 clones; over 75% of them were counted only once. The leading ten clones occupy 8.5% to 12% of the sample.

Source material: PBMCs or T cells enriched from blood (not recorded which). This clonotype originated in a woman in her late teens or twenties who had recovered from COVID-19. This sequence uses TRBV7-3 and TRBJ2-3; 10 bases in between match TRBD2. The CDR3 region has the sequence CASSSTGTSVDTQYF. The nucleotide sequence reads TGTGCCAGCAGCTCGACCGGGACTAGCGTAGATACGCAGTATTTT.